Following are 13 T cell receptor beta chains from one sample sequenced in a study of cytomegalovirus exposure and HLA in healthy donors. 13 Jbeta primers and 60 Vbeta primers were used for the PCR. Clones were read by immunoSEQ multiplex PCR, and TCRdb kept only the in-frame ones, dropping some. In all, the sample yields 90,000 to 130,000 clones. The sample comprised PBMCs. The source is a man in his forties or fifties in good health and CMV-seropositive.

This CDR3 reads CASSDDTPRVQPQHF. The CDR3 DNA follows: TGTGCCAGCAGTGACGACACCCCGCGGGTTCAGCCCCAGCATTTT. V usage is TRBV2 and J usage is TRBJ1-5; the D is unclear. The V end lost 3 bases, the J end lost 6 bases, and 15 bases lay between the germline ends. The CDR3 contains 15 residues. Germline CDR1 and CDR2: SNHLY and FYNNEI.

The chain links TRBV5-5 to TRBJ1-2; 7 bases are shared with TRBD1. V was clipped by 4 bases and J by 8 bases; unmatched bases: 11. The germline CDR1 and CDR2 sequences are SGHKS and YYEKEE (reference sequence). This CDR3 contains 14 residues. The CDR3 protein is CASSQGQSPLGYTF. The CDR3 bases are TGTGCCAGCAGCCAGGGACAGTCTCCCCTGGGCTACACCTTC.

The chain links TRBV10-1 to TRBJ2-3, with D unclear. The germline V and J ends were trimmed by 4 bases and 4 bases, with 12 bases remaining between them. The germline CDR1 and CDR2 sequences are WNHNN and SYGVQD (reference sequence). This CDR3 contains 14 residues. CDR3 amino acids: CASSGNPAADTQYF. Here the CDR3 DNA reads TGCGCCAGCAGTGGCAACCCTGCAGCAGATACGCAGTATTTT.

This chain links TRBV6-1 with TRBJ2-7, with 12 nucleotides matching TRBD1. Germline V gene lookup returns CDR1 MNHNS and CDR2 SASEGT. V lost 6 bases to trimming and J lost 8 bases; unmatched junction nucleotides: 11. The CDR3 length is 15 residues. CDR3 protein: CASRSGTGGVQQQYF. The CDR3 nucleotides are TGTGCCAGCAGGAGCGGGACAGGGGGCGTTCAGCAGCAGTACTTC.

This chain links TRBV6-4 with TRBJ1-5, with D unresolved. From germline, CDR1 is MRHNA and CDR2 SNTAGT. Between the trimmed V and J ends, which lost 4 bases and 4 bases, there was a span of 8 bases. This CDR3 spans 13 amino acids. CDR3 sequence reads: CASSASRNQPQHF. As DNA, the CDR3 is TGTGCCAGCAGTGCTAGTAGAAATCAGCCCCAGCATTTT.

This chain uses TRBV27 with TRBJ1-1, with D unclear. The CDR3 runs to 13 residues. Per germline, CDR1 MNHEY and CDR2 SMNVEV (reference sequence). The V and J ends lost 3 bases and 1 base respectively, with 6 bases between them. DNA of the CDR3: TGTGCCAGCAGTTTCAGTACGAACACTGAAGCTTTCTTT. Its translation is CASSFSTNTEAFF.

V usage is TRBV27 and J usage is TRBJ2-7; 9 bases are shared with TRBD2. Germline CDR1 and CDR2: MNHEY and SMNVEV (reference sequence). Trimming removed 5 bases from V and 6 bases from J; junction bases left unmatched: 8. This CDR3 contains 14 residues. The CDR3 coding sequence is TGTGCCAGCAGTCCACTGGCGGGAGGGACCGAGCAGTACTTC. Encoded protein: CASSPLAGGTEQYF.

This chain joins TRBV29-1 and TRBJ2-7; 7 nucleotides match TRBD2. Trimming cost V 4 bases and J 2 bases; bases outside gene matches: 14. The germline gives CDR1 SQVTM, CDR2 ANQGSEA. CDR3 size: 16 residues. The CDR3 spells CSVVGFGGRGTYEQYF. In nucleotides, the CDR3 is TGCAGCGTTGTGGGGTTCGGCGGGAGAGGGACCTACGAGCAGTACTTC.

The J gene is TRBJ2-7, the V gene TRBV9; tentatively, D is TRBD1 (6 bases). Trimming took 3 bases from V and 6 from J, leaving 16 bases between them. Germline V CDR1 and CDR2: SGDLS, YYNGEE. CDR3 size: 14 residues. The DNA for the CDR3 is TGTGCCAGCAGCGCCGAAGCCCCAGGGGCCGAGCAGTACTTC. Protein sequence: CASSAEAPGAEQYF.

The chain uses TRBV27 and TRBJ2-1, with 7 bases lining up with TRBD2. Germline values: CDR1 MNHEY, CDR2 SMNVEV (reference sequence). V dropped 6 bases and J dropped 9; count of bases not matched to a gene: 11. CDR3 length: 14 amino acids. CDR3 amino acids: CASRLEPGGGEQFF. CDR3 nucleotides: TGTGCCAGCAGGTTGGAACCTGGGGGGGGTGAGCAGTTCTTC.

This chain connects TRBV4-2 to TRBJ2-1; the match to TRBD2 covers 10 bases. J was trimmed by 4 bases and V by 6 bases; bases with no gene match: 6. CDR3 length: 15 residues. Per the germline V gene, CDR1 is LGHNA and CDR2 is YNFKEQ. CDR3 in DNA: TGTGCCAGCAGTCCCCGGACTAGCGGTTACAATGAGCAGTTCTTC. Translated: CASSPRTSGYNEQFF.

CDR3 residues: CASTKRRGPSFTEAFF. CDR3 sequence (DNA): TGTGCCAGCACCAAACGGAGGGGGCCCAGCTTCACTGAAGCTTTCTTT. The V and J genes are TRBV27 and TRBJ1-1, with 7 bases lining up with TRBD1. The CDR3 extends over 16 amino acids. V gave up 7 bases and J gave up 4 bases; unmatched junction bases: 15. Per the germline V gene, CDR1 is MNHEY and CDR2 is SMNVEV (reference sequence).

This chain connects TRBV28 to TRBJ1-6, with 9 bases lining up with TRBD1. The CDR3 sequence is 16 residues long. After removal of 4 bases from V and 11 bases from J, the junction contained 12 bases not matched to a gene. The germline V gene encodes CDR1 MDHEN and CDR2 SYDVKM. CDR3 protein: CASSSAGTGLIPPLHF. In DNA form, the CDR3 reads TGTGCCAGCAGTTCAGCCGGGACAGGGCTCATTCCACCCCTCCACTTT. The whole variable domain, remainder taken from reference TRBV28 and TRBJ1-6, is DVKVTQSSRYLVKRTGEKVFLECVQDMDHENMFWYRQDPGLGLRLIYFSYDVKMKEKGDIPEGYSVSREKKERFSLILESASTNQTSMYLCASSSAGTGLIPPLHFGNGTRLTVT.